Below, one T cell receptor (beta chain) is given with its context. Its antigen is as yet unknown. This sample's time point: newly diagnosed, previously untreated cHL patient sample. Serving as comparison were PBMCs from newly diagnosed, untreated classical Hodgkin lymphoma, which were sequenced alongside the relapsed/refractory trial patients. The data are from a study of PD-1 blockade in classical Hodgkin lymphoma. Study observations and caveats: Still unresolved is the cause of the repertoire differences, which may be disease activity or prior therapy. Lower baseline TCR diversity was reported for newly diagnosed patients than for healthy donors.

From germline, CDR1 is SGDLS and CDR2 YYNGEE. Trimming took off 0 bases at V and 4 bases at J, with 13 bases between the two ends. The CDR3 has 15 amino acids. This table comes from immunoSEQ multiplex PCR, and its TCRdb copy is limited to in-frame clones, with some not included. Of several thousand clones listed, around 79% are singletons. The rearrangement links TRBV9 to TRBJ1-2, with D possibly matching TRBD1 (5 bases). Specimen: peripheral blood mononuclear cells (PBMCs). The receptor comes from a human donor with classical Hodgkin lymphoma. CDR3 in DNA: TGTGCCAGCAGCGTAGGGAAAACAGGCGGCTATGGCTACACCTTC. This translates into CASSVGKTGGYGYTF.